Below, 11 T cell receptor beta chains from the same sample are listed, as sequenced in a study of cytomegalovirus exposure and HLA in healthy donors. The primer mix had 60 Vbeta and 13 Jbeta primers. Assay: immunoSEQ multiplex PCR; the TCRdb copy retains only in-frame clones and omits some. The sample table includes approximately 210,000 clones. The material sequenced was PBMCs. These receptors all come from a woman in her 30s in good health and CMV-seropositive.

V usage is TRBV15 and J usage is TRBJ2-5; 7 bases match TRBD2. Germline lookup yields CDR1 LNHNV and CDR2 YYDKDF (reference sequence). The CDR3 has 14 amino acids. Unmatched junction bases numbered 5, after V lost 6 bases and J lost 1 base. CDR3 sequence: CATRPSGTQETQYF. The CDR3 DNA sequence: TGTGCCACCAGACCGAGCGGGACCCAAGAGACCCAGTACTTC. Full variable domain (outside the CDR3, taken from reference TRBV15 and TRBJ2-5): DAMVIQNPRYQVTQFGKPVTLSCSQTLNHNVMYWYQQKSSQAPKLLFHYYDKDFNNEADTPDNFQSRRPNTSFCFLDIRSPGLGDTAMYLCATRPSGTQETQYFGPGTRLLVL.

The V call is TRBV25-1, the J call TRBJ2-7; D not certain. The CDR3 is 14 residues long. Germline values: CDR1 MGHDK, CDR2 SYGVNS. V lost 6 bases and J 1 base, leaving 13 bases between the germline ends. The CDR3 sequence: CASSRSDLSYEQYF. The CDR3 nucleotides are TGTGCCAGCAGCCGCAGCGACCTTTCCTACGAGCAGTACTTC.

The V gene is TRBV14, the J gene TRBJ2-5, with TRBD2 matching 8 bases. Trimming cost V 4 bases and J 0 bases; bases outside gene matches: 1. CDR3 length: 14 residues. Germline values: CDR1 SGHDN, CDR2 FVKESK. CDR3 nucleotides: TGTGCCAGCAGCCGTAGCGGGAACCAAGAGACCCAGTACTTC. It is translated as CASSRSGNQETQYF.

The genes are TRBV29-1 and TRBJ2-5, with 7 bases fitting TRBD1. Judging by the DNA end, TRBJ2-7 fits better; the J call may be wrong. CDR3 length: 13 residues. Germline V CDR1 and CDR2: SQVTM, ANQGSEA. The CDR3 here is CSVPGTDSYEQYF. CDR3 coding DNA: TGCAGCGTCCCCGGGACAGATTCCTACGAGCAGTACTTC.

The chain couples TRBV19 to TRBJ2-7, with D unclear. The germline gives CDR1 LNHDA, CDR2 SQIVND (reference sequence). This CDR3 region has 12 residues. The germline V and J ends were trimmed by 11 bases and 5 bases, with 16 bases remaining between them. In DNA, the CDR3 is TGTGCCTCCGGAGACGGTCCTAACGAGCAGTACTTC. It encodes CASGDGPNEQYF.

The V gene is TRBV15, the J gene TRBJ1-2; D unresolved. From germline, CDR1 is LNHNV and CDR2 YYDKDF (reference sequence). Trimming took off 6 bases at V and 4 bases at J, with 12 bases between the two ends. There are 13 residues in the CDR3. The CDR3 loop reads CATRAPTSYGYTF. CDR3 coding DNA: TGTGCCACCAGAGCTCCCACCTCCTATGGCTACACCTTC.

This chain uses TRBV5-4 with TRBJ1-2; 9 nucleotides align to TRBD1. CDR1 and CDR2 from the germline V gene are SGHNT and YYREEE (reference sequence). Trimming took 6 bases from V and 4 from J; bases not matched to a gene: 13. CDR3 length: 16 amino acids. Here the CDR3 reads CASTGGIGTGFYGYTF. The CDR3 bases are TGTGCCAGCACCGGGGGAATCGGGACAGGGTTCTATGGCTACACCTTC.

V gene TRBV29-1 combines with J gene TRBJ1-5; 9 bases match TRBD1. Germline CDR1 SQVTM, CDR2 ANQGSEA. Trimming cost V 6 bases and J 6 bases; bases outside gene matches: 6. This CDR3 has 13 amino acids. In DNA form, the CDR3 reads TGCAGCGTGGGGGACAGGGACGCTCAGCCCCAGCATTTT. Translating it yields CSVGDRDAQPQHF.

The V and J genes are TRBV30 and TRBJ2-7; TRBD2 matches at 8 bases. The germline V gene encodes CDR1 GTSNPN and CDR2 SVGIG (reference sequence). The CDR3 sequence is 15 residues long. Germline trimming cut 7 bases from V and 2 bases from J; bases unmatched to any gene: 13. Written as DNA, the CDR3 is TGTGCCTCCGGAATAGCGGGAAGGCCGACCTACGAGCAGTACTTC. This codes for CASGIAGRPTYEQYF.

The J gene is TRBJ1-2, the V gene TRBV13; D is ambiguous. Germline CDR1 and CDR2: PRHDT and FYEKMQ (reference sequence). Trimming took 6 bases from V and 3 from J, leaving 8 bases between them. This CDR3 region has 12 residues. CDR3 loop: CASSRGDYGYTF. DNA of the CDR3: TGTGCCAGCAGTCGGGGAGACTATGGCTACACCTTC.

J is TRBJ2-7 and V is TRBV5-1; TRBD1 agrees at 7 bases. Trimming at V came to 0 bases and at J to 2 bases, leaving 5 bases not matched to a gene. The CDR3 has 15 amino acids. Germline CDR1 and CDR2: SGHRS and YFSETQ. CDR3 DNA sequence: TGCGCCAGCAGCTTGGGGACAGGCCCTGCCTACGAGCAGTACTTC. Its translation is CASSLGTGPAYEQYF. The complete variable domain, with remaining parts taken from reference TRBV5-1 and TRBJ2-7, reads KAGVTQTPRYLIKTRGQQVTLSCSPISGHRSVSWYQQTPGQGLQFLFEYFSETQRNKGNFPGRFSGRQFSNSRSEMNVSTLELGDSALYLCASSLGTGPAYEQYFGPGTRLTVT.